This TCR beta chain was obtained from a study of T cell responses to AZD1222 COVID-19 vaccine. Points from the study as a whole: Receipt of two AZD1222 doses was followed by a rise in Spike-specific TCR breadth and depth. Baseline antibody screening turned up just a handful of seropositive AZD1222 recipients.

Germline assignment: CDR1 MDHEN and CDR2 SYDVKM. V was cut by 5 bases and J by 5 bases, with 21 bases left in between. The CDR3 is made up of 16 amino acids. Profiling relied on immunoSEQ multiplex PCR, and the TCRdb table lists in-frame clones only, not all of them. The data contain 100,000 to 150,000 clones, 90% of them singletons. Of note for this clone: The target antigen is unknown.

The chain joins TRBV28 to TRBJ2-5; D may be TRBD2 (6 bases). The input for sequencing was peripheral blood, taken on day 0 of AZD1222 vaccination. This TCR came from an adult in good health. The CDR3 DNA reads TGTGCCAGCAGTACTGCAATTCGGGGGAGAGAGGAGACCCAGTACTTC. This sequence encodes CASSTAIRGREETQYF.